Listed below are T cell receptor beta chains from one sample, sequenced in a study of blood T cell repertoires in COVID-19. Assay: immunoSEQ multiplex PCR; the TCRdb copy retains only in-frame clones and omits some. The sample lists over 150,000 clones, 75% to 90% seen once, with 1.1% in the top ten. The sequencing input was peripheral blood. These receptors all stem from a man younger than 40 with acute or convalescent COVID-19. Each CDR3 is given with its conserved first and last residue. Each record gives: D gene, V gene, clone size, J gene, CDR3 DNA, CDR3 protein. D genes are given only for firm matches. Size is omitted from some rows. Given values are once, few, many or a class for expanded clones.

TRBD1	TRBV6-5	-	TRBJ1-5	TGTGCCAGCAGGGGACAGGGGTCGTATCAGCCCCAGCATTTT	CASRGQGSYQPQHF
-	TRBV5-1	-	TRBJ1-1	TGCGCCAGCAGCTTGTCGGCAGGGCTCACTGAAGCTTTCTTT	CASSLSAGLTEAFF
-	TRBV28	-	TRBJ1-5	TGTGCCAGCAGTTTACTGCGTCAGCCCCAGCATTTT	CASSLLRQPQHF
-	TRBV9	-	TRBJ2-1	TGTGCCAGCACCCCCACTGGGCGGGGAGATCACAATGAGCAGTTCTTC	CASTPTGRGDHNEQFF
-	TRBV18	once	TRBJ1-1	TGTGCCAGCTCCCTAGGGGGGAACACTGAAGCTTTCTTT	CASSLGGNTEAFF
-	TRBV28	-	TRBJ2-7	TGTGCCATTTCGACATACCACTACGAGCAGTACTTC	CAISTYHYEQYF
-	TRBV9	-	TRBJ2-5	TGTGCCAGCAGCGCCCTATCACAAGAGACCCAGTACTTC	CASSALSQETQYF
-	TRBV11-3	once	TRBJ2-5	TGTGCCAGCAGCTTACAGGGTGAAGAGACCCAGTACTTC	CASSLQGEETQYF
-	TRBV10-3	-	TRBJ1-1	TGTGCCATCAGTGAGTCGCGGTCCATGAACACTGAAGCTTTCTTT	CAISESRSMNTEAFF
TRBD2	TRBV28	-	TRBJ2-7	TGTGCCAGCAGTTCCCCATTCGAGGTAGCGGGTTTACCATCCTACGAGCAGTACTTC	CASSSPFEVAGLPSYEQYF
-	TRBV5-5	-	TRBJ2-5	TGTGCCAGCAGCCATGCGGAGGGGACCCAGTACTTC	CASSHAEGTQYF
TRBD1	TRBV18	-	TRBJ1-5	TGTGCCAGCTCACTGACAGGGACTCCTAGCAATCAGCCCCAGCATTTT	CASSLTGTPSNQPQHF
TRBD1	TRBV6-6	few	TRBJ1-5	TGTGCCAGCAGTTACTCGATGACAGGGGATCAGCCCCAGCATTTT	CASSYSMTGDQPQHF
TRBD2	TRBV9	once	TRBJ2-5	TGTGCCAGCAGCGCCCGGACTAGCGGACGAGAGACCCAGTACTTC	CASSARTSGRETQYF
TRBD2	TRBV6-5	-	TRBJ2-3	TGTGCCAGCAGTACTAGCGGGTCCACAGATACGCAGTATTTT	CASSTSGSTDTQYF
TRBD1	TRBV7-9	-	TRBJ1-2	TGTGCCAGCAGCGCCACTGACAGGGGGTATGGCTACACCTTC	CASSATDRGYGYTF
-	TRBV19	few	TRBJ1-2	TGTGCCAGTTCCCGCGTGGGGCAGGGAGGCTACACCTTC	CASSRVGQGGYTF
-	TRBV5-8	once	TRBJ1-1	TGTGCCAGCAGCCGTTACCGGACAGCCGAAGCTTTCTTT	CASSRYRTAEAFF
-	TRBV7-3	-	TRBJ2-1	TGTGCCAGCAGCTTAACCGCCCTGGGCGTCGAGCAGTTCTTC	CASSLTALGVEQFF
TRBD1	TRBV5-1	-	TRBJ2-5	TGCGCCAGCAGCGATGGACAGGGGCCCGGGTACTTC	CASSDGQGPGYF
TRBD2	TRBV28	-	TRBJ2-2	TGTGCCAGCAGTTTACTGGGACTAGCGGGAGGGCCAGATACCGGGGAGCTGTTTTTT	CASSLLGLAGGPDTGELFF
TRBD1	TRBV24-1	-	TRBJ1-2	TGTGCCACCAGTGGGACAGGGGGAGTTGGCTACACCTTC	CATSGTGGVGYTF
TRBD1	TRBV6-5	-	TRBJ2-5	TGTGCCAGCAGCTGGGGGACAGGGGGAAGGGAGACCCAGTACTTC	CASSWGTGGRETQYF
-	TRBV5-5	-	TRBJ1-6	TGTGCCAGCAGCTTGTCGCGGGGTTCCTATAATTCACCCCTCCACTTT	CASSLSRGSYNSPLHF
-	TRBV5-1	-	TRBJ1-2	TGCGCCAGCAGGCTAGGGGAGGACTATGGCTACACCTTC	CASRLGEDYGYTF
TRBD2	TRBV12-5	-	TRBJ2-1	TGTGCTAGTGGACTAACTAGCGGTCCCTACAATGAGCAGTTCTTC	CASGLTSGPYNEQFF
-	TRBV19	-	TRBJ1-1	TGTGCCAGTAGTATAGATGATATCTTCGGGGAAGCTTTCTTT	CASSIDDIFGEAFF
-	TRBV5-1	-	TRBJ1-2	TGCGCCAGCAGCTCGCTTCAACAGGGTTGGGATGGCTACACCTTC	CASSSLQQGWDGYTF
TRBD1	TRBV18	once	TRBJ2-1	TGTGCCAGCTCACCACGAAAGACAGGGTTCGCCTACAATGAGCAGTTCTTC	CASSPRKTGFAYNEQFF
-	TRBV6-5	-	TRBJ2-5	TGTGCCAGCCCCCGGGACTCCAAAGAGACCCAGTACTTC	CASPRDSKETQYF
-	TRBV2	few	TRBJ1-2	TGTGCCAGCAGGTCCGGGACAAACAACTATGGCTACACCTTC	CASRSGTNNYGYTF
TRBD1	TRBV28	-	TRBJ1-6	TGTGCCAGCAGGACAGGGGCCGGCTCACCCCTCCACTTT	CASRTGAGSPLHF
-	TRBV6-5	once	TRBJ2-7	TGTGCCAGCTTAAACTCCGCCTCCAACGAGCAGTACTTC	CASLNSASNEQYF
TRBD1	TRBV18	few	TRBJ1-2	TGTGCCAGCTCACCAAACCGGACAGGGGGCGGCTACACCTTC	CASSPNRTGGGYTF
-	TRBV19	-	TRBJ2-1	TGTGCCAGTAGTAATTCTATTGGGGCCTACTCCTACAATGAGCAGTTCTTC	CASSNSIGAYSYNEQFF
-	TRBV10-3	few	TRBJ2-1	TGTGCCATCAGGAACCCCCTCAGGGGACAGCAGTTCTTC	CAIRNPLRGQQFF
TRBD2	TRBV5-5	-	TRBJ2-7	TGTGCCAGCAGCTTGGTGGCTAGCGGGGGGCCCCCCTACGAGCAGTACTTC	CASSLVASGGPPYEQYF
TRBD1	TRBV5-1	-	TRBJ1-5	TGCGCCAGCAGCGCTGGGACAGGGGGCGGGCAGCCCCAGCATTTT	CASSAGTGGGQPQHF
TRBD2	TRBV11-1	-	TRBJ2-7	TGTGCCAGCAGCGTTATTGGGACTAGCGGGGCCTACGAGCAGTACTTC	CASSVIGTSGAYEQYF
-	TRBV7-8	-	TRBJ2-1	TGTGCCAGCAGCGGGGGACAACAGAGGAATGAGCAGTTCTTC	CASSGGQQRNEQFF
TRBD1	TRBV7-9	-	TRBJ2-7	TGTGCCAGCAGCTCAGTCCAGACAGGGTCCTACGAGCAGTACTTC	CASSSVQTGSYEQYF
TRBD1	TRBV6-5	-	TRBJ2-7	TGTGCCAGCAGTTTCGCAGGGGGCTACGAGCAGTACTTC	CASSFAGGYEQYF
-	TRBV6-5	-	TRBJ1-6	TGTGCCAGCAGTTACGCGAAACAGGGCAACAATTCACCCCTCCACTTT	CASSYAKQGNNSPLHF
TRBD1	TRBV28	-	TRBJ1-4	TGTGCCAGCAGTCCAGGGGGAGCGACTAATGAAAAACTGTTTTTT	CASSPGGATNEKLFF
-	TRBV28	-	TRBJ1-5	TGTGCCAGTCGGCTTGGCTCGGGGAATCAGCCCCAGCATTTT	CASRLGSGNQPQHF
TRBD1	TRBV6-2/TRBV6-3	once	TRBJ2-1	TGTGCCAGCAGTCATATGACAGGGAGTAATGAGCAGTTCTTC	CASSHMTGSNEQFF
TRBD2	TRBV6-5	-	TRBJ2-1	TGTGCCAGCAGTTACTCGACACGGGGGGAGAAGTTCTTC	CASSYSTRGEKFF
-	TRBV18	-	TRBJ2-5	TGTGCCAGCTCACTGCAAAGGGGCAGAGAGACCCAGTACTTC	CASSLQRGRETQYF
-	TRBV28	-	TRBJ2-1	TGTGCCACCGAGGGACAACTATACAATGAGCAGTTCTTC	CATEGQLYNEQFF
TRBD1	TRBV4-1	once	TRBJ2-5	TGCGCCAGCAGCCAAGGACGGGACAGGGGAACACAAGAGACCCAGTACTTC	CASSQGRDRGTQETQYF
TRBD1	TRBV3-1/TRBV3-2	-	TRBJ1-1	TGTGCCAGCAGCCAGATGGGACAGGGGACGTCTTTCTTT	CASSQMGQGTSFF
TRBD1	TRBV4-2	-	TRBJ2-5	TGTGCCAGCAGCCAAGTCCCGGGACAGGGTTCGGAGACCCAGTACTTC	CASSQVPGQGSETQYF
-	TRBV14	once	TRBJ2-1	TGTGCCAGCAGCCAAGACTTTTCAGGGATCGGCAACAATAATGAGCAGTTCTTC	CASSQDFSGIGNNNEQFF
-	TRBV15	few	TRBJ1-4	TGTGCCACCAGCAAAGGACTGGTAGCAACTAATGAAAAACTGTTTTTT	CATSKGLVATNEKLFF
TRBD1	TRBV18	few	TRBJ1-2	TGTGCCAGCTCACCAGGGACAGGGGACTATGGCTACACCTTC	CASSPGTGDYGYTF
-	TRBV11-2	-	TRBJ2-6	TGTGCCAGCAGCCCGGAGGTCAGTTCTGGGGCCAACGTCCTGACTTTC	CASSPEVSSGANVLTF